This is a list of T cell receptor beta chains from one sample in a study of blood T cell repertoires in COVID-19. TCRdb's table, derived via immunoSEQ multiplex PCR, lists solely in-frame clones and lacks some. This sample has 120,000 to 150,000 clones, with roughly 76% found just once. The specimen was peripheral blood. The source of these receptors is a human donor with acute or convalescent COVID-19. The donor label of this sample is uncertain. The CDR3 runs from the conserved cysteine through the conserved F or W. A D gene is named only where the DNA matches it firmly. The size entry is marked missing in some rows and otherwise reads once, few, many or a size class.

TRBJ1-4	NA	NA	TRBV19	CATSIDSSKLFF	TGTGCCACTAGTATCGACAGCTCAAAACTGTTTTTT
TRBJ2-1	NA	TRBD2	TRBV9	CASSSIGGRGEQFF	TGTGCCAGCAGCTCGATTGGGGGGAGGGGTGAGCAGTTCTTC
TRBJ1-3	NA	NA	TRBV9	CASSGIAGNTIYF	TGTGCCAGCAGCGGCATTGCGGGAAACACCATATATTTT
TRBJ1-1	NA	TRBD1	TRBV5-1	CASSIGQGGMNTEAFF	TGCGCCAGCAGCATAGGACAGGGGGGTATGAACACTGAAGCTTTCTTT
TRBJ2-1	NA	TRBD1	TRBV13	CASSQDREEQFF	TGTGCCAGCAGCCAGGACAGGGAGGAGCAGTTCTTC
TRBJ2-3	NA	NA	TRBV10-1	CASSERGSTDTQYF	TGCGCCAGCAGTGAACGGGGGAGCACAGATACGCAGTATTTT
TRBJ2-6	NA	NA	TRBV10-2	CASSDRGLGANVLTF	TGCGCCAGCAGTGACAGGGGTCTGGGGGCCAACGTCCTGACTTTC
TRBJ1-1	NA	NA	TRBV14	CASSQVTGDLLGAFF	TGTGCCAGCAGCCAAGTCACGGGGGACCTTCTCGGAGCTTTCTTT
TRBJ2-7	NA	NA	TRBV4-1	CASSVGTGSYEQYF	TGCGCCAGCAGCGTCGGAACGGGTTCCTACGAGCAGTACTTC
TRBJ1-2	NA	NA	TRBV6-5	CASSLSANYGYTF	TGTGCCAGCAGTCTCAGCGCTAACTATGGCTACACCTTC
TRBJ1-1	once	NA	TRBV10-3	CAISPGDTEAFF	TGTGCCATCAGTCCAGGGGACACTGAAGCTTTCTTT
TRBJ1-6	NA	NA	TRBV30	CAWSTGTGNSPLHF	TGTGCCTGGAGTACCGGGACTGGGAATTCACCCCTCCACTTT
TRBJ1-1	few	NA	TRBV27	CASSLKETGLSAAFF	TGTGCCAGCAGTTTAAAAGAGACAGGACTCTCTGCGGCTTTCTTT
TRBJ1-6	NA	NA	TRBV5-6	CASSPRTRSSYNSPLHF	TGTGCCAGCAGCCCCCGAACAAGGAGCTCCTATAATTCACCCCTCCACTTT
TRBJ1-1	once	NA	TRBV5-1	CARALPSNTEAFF	TGCGCCCGAGCCCTACCGTCGAACACTGAAGCTTTCTTT
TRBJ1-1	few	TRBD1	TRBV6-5	CASSTTGLTEAFF	TGTGCCAGCAGTACGACAGGGTTGACTGAAGCTTTCTTT
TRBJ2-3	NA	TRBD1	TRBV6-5	CASKWTGSSTDTQYF	TGTGCCAGCAAGTGGACAGGTTCTAGCACAGATACGCAGTATTTT
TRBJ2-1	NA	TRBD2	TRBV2	CASIDPAGGNEQFF	TGTGCCAGTATAGACCCTGCGGGGGGCAATGAGCAGTTCTTC
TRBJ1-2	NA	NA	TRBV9	CASSVAESWTPNYGYTF	TGTGCCAGCAGCGTAGCCGAAAGTTGGACACCTAACTATGGCTACACCTTC
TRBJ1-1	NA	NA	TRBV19	CASSIGVLNTEAFF	TGTGCCAGTAGTATCGGGGTTCTGAACACTGAAGCTTTCTTT
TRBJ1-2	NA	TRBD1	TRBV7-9	CACGQGAIYGYTF	TGTGCCTGCGGACAGGGGGCCATCTATGGCTACACCTTC
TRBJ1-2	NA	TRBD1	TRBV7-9	CASSGGTGPWEGYTF	TGTGCCAGCAGCGGTGGGACAGGGCCGTGGGAGGGCTACACCTTC
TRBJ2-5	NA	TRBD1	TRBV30	CAWSPTAGGPLETQYF	TGTGCCTGGAGCCCCACGGCAGGGGGCCCGTTAGAGACCCAGTACTTC
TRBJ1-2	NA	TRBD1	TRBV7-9	CASSLKGQHYGYTF	TGTGCCAGCAGCTTAAAGGGACAGCACTATGGCTACACCTTC
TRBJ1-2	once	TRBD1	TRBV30	CAWEDRGLNYGYTF	TGTGCCTGGGAGGACAGGGGGCTAAACTATGGCTACACCTTC
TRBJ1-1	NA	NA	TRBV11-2	CASSQFRGAGMNTEAFF	TGTGCCAGCAGCCAATTCCGGGGGGCGGGAATGAACACTGAAGCTTTCTTT
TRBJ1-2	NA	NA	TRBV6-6	CASSYGTGNDGYTF	TGTGCCAGCAGTTACGGCACAGGTAACGATGGCTACACCTTC
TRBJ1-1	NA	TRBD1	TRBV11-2	CASGGQVNTEAFF	TGTGCCAGCGGGGGACAGGTCAACACTGAAGCTTTCTTT
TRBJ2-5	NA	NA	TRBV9	CASSQRTSEETQYF	TGTGCCAGCAGCCAACGGACTTCCGAAGAGACCCAGTACTTC
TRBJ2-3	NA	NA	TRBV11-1	CASSLGTGISTDTQYF	TGTGCCAGCAGCTTAGGTACGGGAATCAGCACAGATACGCAGTATTTT
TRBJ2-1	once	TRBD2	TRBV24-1	CATSDLSGGVYNEQFF	TGTGCCACCAGTGATTTGAGCGGGGGGGTCTACAATGAGCAGTTCTTC
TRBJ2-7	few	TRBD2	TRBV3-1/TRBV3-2	CASSPGTSGLYEQYF	TGTGCCAGCAGCCCAGGGACTAGCGGGTTGTACGAGCAGTACTTC
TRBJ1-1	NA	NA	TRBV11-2	CASSLEYTRRRGTEAFF	TGTGCCAGCAGCTTAGAGTATACACGACGGAGAGGCACTGAAGCTTTCTTT
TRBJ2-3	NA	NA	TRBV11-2	CASWSGGRSTDTQYF	TGTGCCAGCTGGTCAGGGGGGAGGAGCACAGATACGCAGTATTTT
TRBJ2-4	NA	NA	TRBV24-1	CATSLGGIQYF	TGTGCCACCAGTCTCGGGGGTATTCAGTACTTC
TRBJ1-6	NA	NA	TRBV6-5	CASSGGLLPPLHF	TGTGCCAGCAGCGGGGGACTGTTGCCACCCCTCCACTTT
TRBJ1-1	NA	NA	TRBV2	CASISTGMLAFF	TGTGCCAGCATCTCAACAGGGATGTTAGCTTTCTTT
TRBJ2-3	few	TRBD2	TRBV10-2	CASRPSGGAADTQYF	TGCGCCAGCAGGCCTAGCGGGGGGGCCGCAGATACGCAGTATTTT
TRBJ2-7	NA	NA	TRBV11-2	CASSLAVQRPSYEQYF	TGTGCCAGCAGCTTAGCGGTACAGCGGCCCTCCTACGAGCAGTACTTC
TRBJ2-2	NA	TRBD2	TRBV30	CAWSVLGSGGTGELFF	TGTGCCTGGAGTGTACTCGGCAGCGGGGGGACCGGGGAGCTGTTTTTT
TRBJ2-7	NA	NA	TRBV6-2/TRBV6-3	CASSRGEQYF	TGTGCCAGCAGTAGGGGCGAGCAGTACTTC
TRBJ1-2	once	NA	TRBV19	CASSPGQNYGYTF	TGTGCCAGTAGTCCCGGACAGAACTATGGCTACACCTTC
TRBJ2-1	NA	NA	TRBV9	CASSVEEVGGPPSSYNEQFF	TGTGCCAGCAGCGTAGAAGAAGTGGGGGGGCCCCCGAGCTCCTACAATGAGCAGTTCTTC
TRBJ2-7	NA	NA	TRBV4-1	CASSQAVGALSYEQYF	TGCGCCAGCAGCCAAGCCGTAGGGGCTTTGTCCTACGAGCAGTACTTC
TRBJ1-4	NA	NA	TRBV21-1	CASSKVPRGTSPGQGSANEKLFF	TGTGCCAGCAGCAAAGTACCTCGGGGGACATCGCCGGGACAGGGCTCAGCTAATGAAAAACTGTTTTTT
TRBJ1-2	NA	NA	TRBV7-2	CASSLAPGLPYGYTF	TGTGCCAGCAGCTTAGCCCCCGGGTTACCCTATGGCTACACCTTC
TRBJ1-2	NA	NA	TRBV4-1	CASSQDTYGGYTF	TGCGCCAGCAGCCAAGACACCTACGGGGGCTACACCTTC
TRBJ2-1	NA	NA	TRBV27	CASSSTVFSYNEQFF	TGTGCCAGCAGTTCAACAGTATTCTCCTACAATGAGCAGTTCTTC
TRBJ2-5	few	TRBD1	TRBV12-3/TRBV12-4	CASSIQGAETQYF	TGTGCCAGCAGTATACAGGGGGCGGAGACCCAGTACTTC
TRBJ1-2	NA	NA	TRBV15	CATSGGGVGYGYTF	TGTGCCACCAGCGGGGGAGGGGTGGGCTATGGCTACACCTTC
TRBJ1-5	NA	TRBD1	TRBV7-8	CASSLGTVSNQPQHF	TGTGCCAGCAGCCTAGGGACAGTTAGCAATCAGCCCCAGCATTTT
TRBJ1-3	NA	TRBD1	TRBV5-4	CASSPESGGGNTIYF	TGTGCCAGCAGTCCAGAGTCAGGGGGAGGAAACACCATATATTTT
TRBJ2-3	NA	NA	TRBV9	CASSPSLTDTQYF	TGTGCCAGCAGCCCGTCTCTCACAGATACGCAGTATTTT
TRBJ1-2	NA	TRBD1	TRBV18	CASSRGQGSIQDGYTF	TGTGCCAGCTCACGGGGACAGGGATCAATTCAGGATGGCTACACCTTC
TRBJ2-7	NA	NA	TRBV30	CAWSVGPSQGHEQYF	TGTGCCTGGAGTGTAGGCCCCTCGCAGGGGCACGAGCAGTACTTC
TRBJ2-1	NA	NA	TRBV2	CASSAGFPEQFF	TGTGCCAGCAGTGCGGGGTTCCCCGAGCAGTTCTTC
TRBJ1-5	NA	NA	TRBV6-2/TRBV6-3	CASSYPRKTPHNQPQHF	TGTGCCAGCAGTTACCCCAGGAAGACCCCGCACAATCAGCCCCAGCATTTT
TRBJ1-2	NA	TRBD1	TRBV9	CASSAGQGSYGYTF	TGTGCCAGCAGCGCCGGACAGGGGTCCTATGGCTACACCTTC
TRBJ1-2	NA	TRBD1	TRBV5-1	CASSSGQAYYGYTF	TGCGCCAGCAGCTCCGGACAGGCGTACTATGGCTACACCTTC
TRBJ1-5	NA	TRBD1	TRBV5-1	CASSLVGQGQPQHF	TGCGCCAGCAGCTTGGTGGGACAGGGTCAGCCCCAGCATTTT